This T cell receptor beta chain was documented in a study of cytomegalovirus exposure and HLA in healthy donors. Whole-study results and caveats: Presence/absence analyses rested on an assumption that sequencing depth was roughly uniform across donors.

The CDR3 runs 14 residues. V lost 0 bases and J 3 bases, leaving 9 bases between the germline ends. The germline V gene has CDR1 SGHTA and CDR2 FQGNSA. Vbeta (60) and Jbeta (13) primers were used in the PCR. Clones were sequenced by immunoSEQ multiplex PCR, and TCRdb holds only the in-frame ones, with some missing. Here the sample spans 130,000 to 150,000 clones, approximately 79% being singletons. Worth noting for this clone: The target antigen is unknown.

The receptor's source is a man between 18 and 29 years old in good health and CMV-seropositive. The chain is built from TRBV7-2 and TRBJ2-7; D gene unclear. The specimen sequenced was PBMCs. The DNA for the CDR3 is TGTGCCAGCAGCTTAGCGCTGACTGGCTACGAGCAGTACTTC. Translation: CASSLALTGYEQYF. Together with reference TRBV7-2 and TRBJ2-7, the CDR3 gives the full variable domain: GAGVSQSPSNKVTEKGKDVELRCDPISGHTALYWYRQSLGQGLEFLIYFQGNSAPDKSGLPSDRFSAERTGGSVSTLTIQRTQQEDSAVYLCASSLALTGYEQYFGPGTRLTVT.